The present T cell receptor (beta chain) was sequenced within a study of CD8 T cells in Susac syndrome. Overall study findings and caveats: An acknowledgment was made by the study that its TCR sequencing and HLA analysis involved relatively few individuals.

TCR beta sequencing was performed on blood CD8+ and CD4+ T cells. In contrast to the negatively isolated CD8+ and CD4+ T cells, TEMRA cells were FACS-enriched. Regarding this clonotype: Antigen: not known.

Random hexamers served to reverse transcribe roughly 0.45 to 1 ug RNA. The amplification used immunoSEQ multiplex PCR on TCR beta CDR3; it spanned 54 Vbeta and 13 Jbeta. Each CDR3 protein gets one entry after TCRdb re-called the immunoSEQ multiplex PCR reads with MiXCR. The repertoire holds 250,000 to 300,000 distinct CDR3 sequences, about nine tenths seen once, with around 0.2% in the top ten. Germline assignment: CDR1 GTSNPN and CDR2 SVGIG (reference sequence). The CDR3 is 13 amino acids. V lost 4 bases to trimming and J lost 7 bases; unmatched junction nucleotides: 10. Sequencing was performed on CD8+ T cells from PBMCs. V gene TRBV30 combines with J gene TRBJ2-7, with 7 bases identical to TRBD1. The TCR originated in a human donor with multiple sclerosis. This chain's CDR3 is CAWIGDSHREQYF. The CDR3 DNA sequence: TGTGCCTGGATTGGGGACAGCCACCGGGAGCAGTACTTC.